The source of this T cell receptor (beta chain) is a study of cytomegalovirus exposure and HLA in healthy donors. PCR used 60 Vbeta primers and 13 Jbeta primers. Sequencing used immunoSEQ multiplex PCR; TCRdb keeps in-frame clones, though not all of them. The sample includes roughly 120,000 clones, more than 60% seen only once; the top ten take 5% to 8%. This CDR3 has 16 residues. Germline-derived CDR1 and CDR2 are MNHEY and SMNVEV (reference sequence). Trimming at V came to 5 bases and at J to 5 bases, leaving 10 bases not matched to a gene. The specimen sequenced was PBMCs. The receptor was derived from a man aged 30-40 years in good health and CMV-seropositive. This chain joins TRBV27 and TRBJ2-2; 8 bases align to TRBD2. As DNA, the CDR3 is TGTGCCAGCAGTGTGTCGGGGGGGCTTGGAACCGGGGAGCTGTTTTTT. Protein: CASSVSGGLGTGELFF.